One sample yielded the 31 T cell receptor beta chains listed below, sequenced in a study of T cells in Graves' hyperthyroidism and ophthalmopathy. From RNA transcripts, TCR beta CDR3 regions were amplified. Carried out on the TCR CDR3, a first-round RT-PCR used the HTBI primer set. MiXCR, run by TCRdb on the multiplex PCR reads, gives a single entry per CDR3 protein. Of fewer than 800,000 distinct CDR3 sequences listed, around 15% are singletons. Sequences were obtained from blood. Source of these receptors: a man aged 18 to 30 with Graves' hyperthyroidism.

There are many counts of this clonotype. The chain links TRBV20-1 to TRBJ1-1; D is possibly TRBD1 (6 bases). V lost 2 bases and J lost 4, with 17 bases in between. The CDR3 contains 15 residues. In germline, CDR1 is DFQATT, CDR2 SNEGSKA (reference sequence). The CDR3 bases are TGCAGTGCTAGAAGGGCAGGGGCCTTGACCACTGAAGCTTTCTTT. Its translation is CSARRAGALTTEAFF.

Only a few counts were recorded for this clonotype. This chain uses TRBV28 with TRBJ1-3; D is uncertain. The CDR3 loop spans 14 amino acids. Between the trimmed V and J ends, which lost 2 bases and 2 bases, there was a span of 7 bases. Germline CDR1 is MDHEN and CDR2 is SYDVKM. The CDR3: CASSLNAAGNTIYF. The CDR3 region has the DNA TGTGCCAGCAGTTTAAATGCAGCTGGAAACACCATATATTTT.

CDR3 nucleotides: TGTGCCAGCAGCCCGGGGCCTGGCAGGGGGCTCTACGAGCAGTACTTC. Protein sequence: CASSPGPGRGLYEQYF. V usage is TRBV5-5 and J usage is TRBJ2-7; TRBD1 agrees at 8 bases. The CDR3 is 16 residues long. CDR1 and CDR2 (germline): SGHKS, YYEKEE (reference sequence). The ends lost 4 bases at V and 3 bases at J; junction bases unmatched: 12.

The chain couples TRBV20-1 to TRBJ1-2; 8 positions agree with TRBD1. After removal of 3 bases from V and 2 bases from J, the junction contained 2 bases not matched to a gene. The germline V gene encodes CDR1 DFQATT and CDR2 SNEGSKA (reference sequence). CDR3 length: 13 amino acids. CDR3 sequence (DNA): TGCAGTGCTAGGGACAGGGAGAACTATGGCTACACCTTC. Its protein product is CSARDRENYGYTF.

The V and J genes are TRBV19 and TRBJ2-1, with no clear D. Germline V CDR1 and CDR2: LNHDA, SQIVND (reference sequence). Trimming cost V 5 bases and J 7 bases, with 12 bases left between them. The CDR3 is 13 amino acids. CDR3 region: CASSQLTRNEQFF. In DNA, the CDR3 is TGTGCCAGTAGTCAGCTTACGCGTAATGAGCAGTTCTTC.

This clonotype occurred many times. The chain recombines TRBV28 with TRBJ2-1; the D is unclear. The CDR3 has 11 residues. The germline V gene encodes CDR1 MDHEN and CDR2 SYDVKM. V dropped 1 base and J dropped 6 bases, with 1 base sitting between them. The CDR3 loop is CASSLFNEQFF. The CDR3 nucleotides read TGTGCCAGCAGTTTATTCAATGAGCAGTTCTTC.

At least ten counts were recorded for this clonotype. The chain links TRBV7-9 to TRBJ2-3, with D hard to call. Looked up from germline, CDR1 is SEHNR and CDR2 is FQNEAQ (reference sequence). Trimming left V 5 bases short and J 2 bases short, with 11 bases between. This CDR3 has 14 residues. The CDR3 bases are TGTGCCAGCAGCGCGAAATCCGTCACAGATACGCAGTATTTT. Residues: CASSAKSVTDTQYF. The full variable domain, in which reference TRBV7-9 and TRBJ2-3 provide the parts outside the CDR3, is DTGVSQNPRHKITKRGQNVTFRCDPISEHNRLYWYRQTLGQGPEFLTYFQNEAQLEKSRLLSDRFSAERPKGSFSTLEIQRTEQGDSAMYLCASSAKSVTDTQYFGPGTRLTVL.

The chain recombines TRBV6-1 with TRBJ1-5; 7 bases are shared with TRBD1. The CDR3 extends over 14 amino acids. The germline CDR1 and CDR2 sequences are MNHNS and SASEGT. V lost 6 bases to trimming and J lost 11 bases; unmatched junction nucleotides: 13. The CDR3: CASRTGTAFLAQHF. CDR3 bases: TGTGCCAGCAGGACCGGGACAGCGTTTTTGGCCCAGCATTTT.

This clonotype was counted at least ten times. The V call is TRBV28, the J call TRBJ2-7; D unclear. The germline CDR1 and CDR2 sequences are MDHEN and SYDVKM. V lost 7 bases and J lost 2, with 15 bases in between. There are 14 residues in the CDR3. The CDR3 loop is CASTSGSLAYEQYF. The DNA of the CDR3 is TGTGCCAGCACCTCGGGCAGTCTAGCCTACGAGCAGTACTTC.

This clonotype showed up many times. The V and J genes are TRBV30 and TRBJ2-7, with TRBD2 matching 10 bases. The germline V gene encodes CDR1 GTSNPN and CDR2 SVGIG (reference sequence). CDR3 length: 14 residues. Trimming took 4 bases from V and 5 from J; bases not matched to a gene: 8. In DNA, the CDR3 is TGTGCCTGGAAGCCTAGCGGGAGTAGAAACGAGCAGTACTTC. Its translation: CAWKPSGSRNEQYF.

This clonotype has more than one count but fewer than ten. V gene TRBV6-2 or TRBV6-3 combines with J gene TRBJ1-6; 8 bases align to TRBD1. The CDR3 covers 13 residues. Unmatched junction bases numbered 2, after V lost 6 bases and J lost 7 bases. Germline CDR1 and CDR2: MNHEY and SVGEGT. The DNA for the CDR3 is TGTGCCAGCAGGGACAGGGACAATTCACCCCTCCACTTT. It is translated as CASRDRDNSPLHF.

This clonotype has more than one count but fewer than ten. This chain uses TRBV6-1 with TRBJ1-2; a possible D gene is TRBD1 (5 bases). CDR3 length: 12 amino acids. Trimming removed 7 bases from V and 4 bases from J, with 10 bases in between. Germline V gene lookup returns CDR1 MNHNS and CDR2 SASEGT. The CDR3 reads CASTGTGYGYTF. Written as DNA, the CDR3 is TGTGCCAGCACGGGGACGGGCTATGGCTACACCTTC.

V gene TRBV19 combines with J gene TRBJ2-5; perhaps TRBD1 as D (6 bases). Germline V lookup: CDR1 LNHDA, CDR2 SQIVND (reference sequence). CDR3 size: 14 residues. Trimming took 4 bases from V and 1 from J, leaving 10 bases between them. CDR3 sequence reads: CASSNQGSQETQYF. The CDR3 DNA reads TGTGCCAGTAGTAATCAGGGGAGCCAAGAGACCCAGTACTTC.

The chain links TRBV3-1 to TRBJ2-7; D might be TRBD2 (6 bases). The CDR3 has 15 residues. CDR1 is LGHDT, CDR2 YNNKEL, per germline (reference sequence). Trimming cost V 4 bases and J 7 bases, with 20 bases left between them. The CDR3 is CASSPFLADPFEQYF. The CDR3, as DNA: TGTGCCAGCAGCCCCTTTTTAGCGGACCCTTTTGAGCAGTACTTC.

V and J are TRBV3-1 and TRBJ2-3; a possible D gene is TRBD2 (6 bases). The ends were cut back, 4 bases at V and 4 bases at J, with 24 bases in the middle. The germline CDR1 and CDR2 sequences are LGHDT and YNNKEL (reference sequence). The CDR3 covers 18 residues. CDR3 region: CASSLIGGVPDGSDTQYF. CDR3 DNA: TGTGCCAGCAGCCTAATTGGAGGGGTGCCGGATGGTTCAGATACGCAGTATTTT.

This clonotype occurred many times. The chain combines TRBV28 with TRBJ2-7; 7 bases agree with TRBD1. Germline V CDR1 and CDR2: MDHEN, SYDVKM. Unmatched junction bases numbered 13, after V lost 7 bases and J lost 4 bases. The CDR3 totals 15 residues. The CDR3 region has the DNA TGTGCCAGCAAAAGTCCGGGACAGTCACTGTACGAGCAGTACTTC. Protein sequence: CASKSPGQSLYEQYF.

V and J are TRBV6-2 or TRBV6-3 and TRBJ1-5; no firm D call. Between the trimmed V and J ends, which lost 5 bases and 0 bases, there was a span of 11 bases. Germline V gene lookup returns CDR1 MNHEY and CDR2 SVGEGT. This CDR3 is built from 15 residues. CDR3 in amino acids: CASSLRSPSNQPQHF. DNA of the CDR3: TGTGCCAGCAGTCTACGATCCCCTAGCAATCAGCCCCAGCATTTT.

This clonotype was seen more than once but under ten times. The genes are TRBV19 and TRBJ2-1, with D possibly matching TRBD1 (5 bases). There are 12 residues in the CDR3. Germline CDR1 and CDR2: LNHDA and SQIVND (reference sequence). V was cut by 6 bases and J by 9 bases, with 12 bases left in between. The CDR3 DNA reads TGTGCCAGTAGCCCTGGGGCGAGTGAGCAGTTCTTC. Translating it yields CASSPGASEQFF.

The chain combines TRBV5-1 with TRBJ1-1; D is perhaps TRBD1 (5 bases). V gave up 5 bases and J gave up 1 base, with 12 bases separating them. Germline lookup yields CDR1 SGHRS and CDR2 YFSETQ. This CDR3 is built from 14 residues. The CDR3 here is CASRFGTTNTEAFF. In DNA, the CDR3 is TGCGCCAGCAGGTTCGGGACTACGAACACTGAAGCTTTCTTT. The whole variable domain, filled in from reference TRBV5-1 and TRBJ1-1, reads KAGVTQTPRYLIKTRGQQVTLSCSPISGHRSVSWYQQTPGQGLQFLFEYFSETQRNKGNFPGRFSGRQFSNSRSEMNVSTLELGDSALYLCASRFGTTNTEAFFGQGTRLTVV.

Ten or more counts support this clonotype. This sequence joins TRBV3-1 and TRBJ1-1, with no clear D. In germline, CDR1 is LGHDT, CDR2 YNNKEL (reference sequence). The V end was cut by 0 bases, the J end by 5 bases, with 10 bases between. The CDR3 is made up of 14 amino acids. Here the CDR3 DNA reads TGTGCCAGCAGCCAAGAGACGGAGATTACTGAAGCTTTCTTT. Translation gives CASSQETEITEAFF.

CDR3 nucleotides: TGCGCCAGCAGCCAAGATGCGGGAGGTGTGGGTGAGCAGTTCTTC. Amino acid sequence: CASSQDAGGVGEQFF. This chain links TRBV4-3 with TRBJ2-1, with 8 bases aligning to TRBD2. V shed 0 bases, J shed 9 bases, and the junction held 7 bases outside the gene matches. Per the germline V gene, CDR1 is LGHNA and CDR2 is YSLEER. The CDR3 sequence is 15 residues long.

This sequence joins TRBV29-1 and TRBJ1-1; tentative D call: TRBD1 (6 bases). V dropped 6 bases and J dropped 5 bases, with 16 bases sitting between them. The germline V gene has CDR1 SQVTM and CDR2 ANQGSEA. There are 13 residues in the CDR3. The CDR3 protein is CSVRGPRGTEAFF. The CDR3 nucleotides are TGCAGCGTCCGCGGACCCAGGGGAACTGAAGCTTTCTTT.

In its sample, this clonotype was seen a few times. V and J are TRBV28 and TRBJ1-5; the D is unclear. CDR1 is MDHEN and CDR2 is SYDVKM in the germline V gene. This CDR3 has 13 amino acids. The V end lost 5 bases, the J end lost 3 bases, and 8 bases lay between the germline ends. The CDR3 sequence is CASSATFNQPQHF. CDR3 nucleotide sequence: TGTGCCAGCAGTGCAACCTTCAATCAGCCCCAGCATTTT.

The sample holds a few counts of this clonotype. This chain uses TRBV7-9 with TRBJ2-1; D uncertain. The CDR3 spans 14 residues. V lost 5 bases and J 5 bases, leaving 13 bases between the germline ends. CDR1 and CDR2 from the germline V gene are SEHNR and FQNEAQ (reference sequence). The CDR3 DNA sequence: TGTGCCAGCAGCCGCAGTGACTCTCACAATGAGCAGTTCTTC. Its protein product is CASSRSDSHNEQFF.

This clonotype was observed at least ten times. The CDR3 sequence: CASRPPGPNEKLFF. DNA for the CDR3: TGTGCCAGCAGGCCCCCAGGCCCTAATGAAAAACTGTTTTTT. This chain uses TRBV28 with TRBJ1-4, with no clear D. The CDR3 runs 14 residues. Germline CDR1 and CDR2: MDHEN and SYDVKM. V lost 6 bases and J lost 3, with 11 bases in between.

This clonotype occurred many times. The chain employs TRBV27 and TRBJ2-7; 9 nucleotides align to TRBD1. The CDR3 extends over 14 amino acids. V was pared by 6 bases and J by 3 bases, with 6 bases of the junction left unmatched. Germline CDR1 reads MNHEY; CDR2 reads SMNVEV (reference sequence). The CDR3 sequence: CASREQGANYEQYF. CDR3 coding DNA: TGTGCCAGCAGAGAACAGGGGGCTAACTACGAGCAGTACTTC.

There are a few counts of this clonotype. The rearrangement joins TRBV5-5 to TRBJ1-1, with a possible D match to TRBD1 (5 bases). Trimming shortened V by 8 bases and J by 1 base, and 12 bases separated the two germline ends. This CDR3 spans 13 amino acids. The germline V gene encodes CDR1 SGHKS and CDR2 YYEKEE (reference sequence). The CDR3 spells CASHSQGNTEAFF. The CDR3 DNA follows: TGTGCCAGTCACAGCCAGGGGAACACTGAAGCTTTCTTT.

This clonotype occurred many times. The chain is built from TRBV11-2 and TRBJ2-5; tentatively, D is TRBD2 (6 bases). The germline V and J ends were trimmed by 7 bases and 5 bases, with 17 bases remaining between them. The germline V gene encodes CDR1 SGHAT and CDR2 FQNNGV. The CDR3 is made up of 14 amino acids. In DNA, the CDR3 is TGTGCCAGCACCAAAAACCGGGGGATGGAGACCCAGTACTTC. Protein product: CASTKNRGMETQYF. The full variable domain, completed using reference TRBV11-2 and TRBJ2-5, is EAGVAQSPRYKIIEKRQSVAFWCNPISGHATLYWYQQILGQGPKLLIQFQNNGVVDDSQLPKDRFSAERLKGVDSTLKIQPAKLEDSAVYLCASTKNRGMETQYFGPGTRLLVL.

The gene calls are TRBV9 and TRBJ1-1; 7 bases are a match to TRBD1. The length of the CDR3 is 14 residues. The V gene end was trimmed by 3 bases and the J gene end by 10 bases; junction bases not matched to a gene: 12. In germline, CDR1 is SGDLS, CDR2 YYNGEE. The CDR3 bases are TGTGCCAGCAGCGACGAGGGACAGTTTACAGGAGCTTTCTTT. Its protein product is CASSDEGQFTGAFF.

The gene calls are TRBV4-1 and TRBJ2-7; possibly TRBD1 or TRBD2 for D (5 bases each). The V and J ends lost 1 base and 2 bases respectively, with 12 bases between them. The CDR3 is 15 amino acids. Per the germline V gene, CDR1 is MGHRA and CDR2 is YSYEKL. The CDR3 DNA reads TGCGCCAGCAGCCAAGTTAGCGAGGGGCCCTACGAGCAGTACTTC. This gives the protein CASSQVSEGPYEQYF.

The chain carries TRBV6-4 and TRBJ2-1; D remains unclear. V lost 6 bases and J lost 0, with 12 bases in between. The CDR3 is 15 amino acids. Germline CDR1 is MRHNA and CDR2 is SNTAGT. CDR3 residues: CASSASATSYNEQFF. The DNA for the CDR3 is TGTGCCAGCAGCGCGAGCGCTACCTCCTACAATGAGCAGTTCTTC.